Following are 13 T cell receptor beta chains from one sample sequenced in a study of T cells expressing NK-cell markers. TCRdb derives one entry per CDR3 protein from the 5' RACE reads, leaving out DNA. This listing includes under 35,000 distinct CDR3 sequences. Sequences were obtained from blood T cells: a sorted CD56 or NKG2C T cell subset, CD4+ or CD8+ T cells, or bulk PBMC T cells (not recorded which). These receptors all stem from a woman between 18 and 75 years old in good health.

The chain carries TRBV7-9 and TRBJ2-4; lacking DNA, the TRBD2 call made by TCRdb goes unchecked. CDR1 SEHNR and CDR2 FQNEAQ come from the germline V gene (reference sequence). This CDR3 has 14 amino acids. The CDR3 spells CASSSSGGAYIQYF.

The chain couples TRBV4-2 to TRBJ2-1. The CDR3 sequence is 16 residues long. Looked up from germline, CDR1 is LGHNA and CDR2 is YNFKEQ. CDR3 in amino acids: CASSQEKVNLHNEQFF.

The rearrangement uses TRBV5-1 and TRBJ1-2; TCRdb proposes TRBD1, but this gene call is untestable without DNA. The CDR3 spans 15 residues. The germline CDR1 and CDR2 sequences are SGHRS and YFSETQ. CDR3 loop: CASSLGTGDSRGYTF.

J is TRBJ2-5 and V is TRBV5-1; TCRdb reports TRBD1, a call that lacks DNA to check it against. CDR1 is SGHRS, CDR2 YFSETQ, per germline. The CDR3 extends over 14 amino acids. CDR3 residues: CASSSKDSQETQYF.

The chain couples TRBV7-2 to TRBJ2-1. Germline loops: CDR1 SGHTA, CDR2 FQGNSA. The CDR3 runs to 15 residues. This chain's CDR3 is CASSLGGTTYNEQFF.

The CDR3 sequence is CASSLVGYTGELFF. V is TRBV5-1 and J is TRBJ2-2. The CDR3 runs 14 residues. Germline assignment: CDR1 SGHRS and CDR2 YFSETQ.

The rearrangement uses TRBV6-1 and TRBJ2-7; TCRdb outputs TRBD1, but without DNA this stays unchecked. This CDR3 has 14 residues. Germline CDR1 MNHNS, CDR2 SASEGT. CDR3 loop: CASSDGEHSYEQYF.

The V gene is TRBV10-3, the J gene TRBJ2-5; there is no DNA to check the TCRdb D call of TRBD2. Germline CDR1 is ENHRY and CDR2 is SYGVKD. The CDR3 has 15 residues. The CDR3 protein is CAISESEAGDETQYF.

This chain connects TRBV13 to TRBJ2-7; TCRdb's D gene call, TRBD1, goes unchecked for lack of DNA. Germline-derived CDR1 and CDR2 are PRHDT and FYEKMQ (reference sequence). CDR3 length: 13 amino acids. This chain's CDR3 is CASSETGFGEQYF.

This sequence joins TRBV12-5 and TRBJ2-3; TCRdb picks TRBD1, but there is no DNA to check that call. CDR3 length: 15 residues. Per germline, CDR1 LGHNT and CDR2 FRNRAP. CDR3: CASGFYGGSTDTQYF. Full variable domain (remainder filled in from reference TRBV12-5 and TRBJ2-3): DARVTQTPRHKVTEMGQEVTMRCQPILGHNTVFWYRQTMMQGLELLAYFRNRAPLDDSGMPKDRFSAEMPDATLATLKIQPSEPRDSAVYFCASGFYGGSTDTQYFGPGTRLTVL.

This clonotype is classed as medium-sized by frequency. V gene TRBV12-3 or TRBV12-4 combines with J gene TRBJ2-1. The CDR3 is made up of 16 amino acids. CDR3 in amino acids: CASSLGSNPSYNEQFF.

The rearrangement uses TRBV28 and TRBJ2-2; absent DNA, TCRdb's TRBD2 call cannot be checked. Germline CDR1 reads MDHEN; CDR2 reads SYDVKM. This CDR3 spans 16 amino acids. The CDR3: CASSSLAGGPAGELFF.

The genes are TRBV20-1 and TRBJ2-7; TCRdb reports TRBD2, a call that lacks DNA to check it against. CDR1 and CDR2 from the germline V gene are DFQATT and SNEGSKA (reference sequence). This CDR3 spans 13 amino acids. The CDR3 region is CSAGVGGGYEQYF.